The 18 T cell receptor beta chains below all came from one sample that was sequenced in a study of early T cells in non-severe SARS-CoV-2 infection. TCRdb recomputed calls from the 5' RACE reads with MiXCR, one row per CDR3 protein. Here the sample spans some 96,000 distinct CDR3 sequences, 11% being singletons. The source material was whole blood, sampled at baseline. Source of these receptors: an adult who was a healthcare worker with PCR-confirmed SARS-CoV-2 infection or an uninfected control (not recorded which).

This clonotype has just a few counts. The V gene is TRBV3-1, the J gene TRBJ1-3, with 8 bases identical to TRBD1. The CDR3 sequence is 17 residues long. Germline V CDR1 and CDR2: LGHDT, YNNKEL (reference sequence). J was trimmed by 0 bases and V by 3 bases; bases with no gene match: 7. This chain's CDR3 is CASSHWDRSRSGNTIYF. DNA for the CDR3: TGTGCCAGCAGCCATTGGGACAGGAGTCGCTCTGGAAACACCATATATTTT.

A few counts support this clonotype. This chain connects TRBV12-3 or TRBV12-4 to TRBJ1-1, with TRBD1 matching over 9 bases. J lost 6 bases, V lost 5 bases, and 4 bases had no gene match. The CDR3 is 13 amino acids. CDR3 loop: CASSGQGISEAFF. CDR3 in DNA: TGTGCCAGCAGTGGACAGGGGATTTCTGAAGCTTTCTTT.

This clonotype was seen a handful of times. V usage is TRBV5-1 and J usage is TRBJ2-3; D not resolved. This CDR3 has 16 amino acids. CDR1 and CDR2 from the germline V gene are SGHRS and YFSETQ. The ends were cut back, 2 bases at V and 0 bases at J, with 13 bases in the middle. The CDR3 DNA follows: TGCGCCAGCAGCTTTTCAGTGCCGACTAGCACAGATACGCAGTATTTT. Protein sequence: CASSFSVPTSTDTQYF. Together with reference TRBV5-1 and TRBJ2-3, the CDR3 gives the full variable domain: KAGVTQTPRYLIKTRGQQVTLSCSPISGHRSVSWYQQTPGQGLQFLFEYFSETQRNKGNFPGRFSGRQFSNSRSEMNVSTLELGDSALYLCASSFSVPTSTDTQYFGPGTRLTVL.

A few counts support this clonotype. The chain uses TRBV29-1 and TRBJ2-1, with unresolved D. Per the germline V gene, CDR1 is SQVTM and CDR2 is ANQGSEA. There are 10 residues in the CDR3. V was clipped by 6 bases and J by 5 bases, with 5 bases between them. The CDR3 DNA is TGCAGCGTACAAGACAATGAGCAGTTCTTC. It is translated as CSVQDNEQFF.

The chain links TRBV4-2 to TRBJ1-2, with D unclear. The ends were cut back, 0 bases at V and 2 bases at J, with 10 bases in the middle. Germline CDR1 is LGHNA and CDR2 is YNFKEQ. This CDR3 contains 15 residues. The CDR3 protein is CASSQDLQANYGYTF. Here the CDR3 DNA reads TGTGCCAGCAGCCAAGATCTGCAGGCCAACTATGGCTACACCTTC.

This clonotype was seen a few times. The chain uses TRBV3-1 and TRBJ1-3; TRBD1 is a possible D gene (5 bases). Trimming took off 4 bases at V and 0 bases at J, with 13 bases between the two ends. This CDR3 has 16 amino acids. From germline, CDR1 is LGHDT and CDR2 YNNKEL (reference sequence). CDR3 loop: CASSPGTSSSGNTIYF. The CDR3 region has the DNA TGTGCCAGCAGCCCGGGGACCTCCTCCTCTGGAAACACCATATATTTT.

CDR3: CASSAGHLPYEQYF. CDR3 DNA: TGTGCCAGCAGCGCGGGACACCTGCCCTACGAGCAGTACTTC. The V and J genes are TRBV6-5 and TRBJ2-7; D could derive from TRBD1 or TRBD2 (6 bases each). V gave up 6 bases and J gave up 2 bases, with 14 bases separating them. This CDR3 region has 14 residues. Germline lookup yields CDR1 MNHEY and CDR2 SVGAGI.

The chain employs TRBV20-1 and TRBJ2-7, with 7 bases aligning to TRBD2. The CDR3 has 16 amino acids. Germline V gives CDR1 DFQATT, CDR2 SNEGSKA (reference sequence). The V segment lost 6 bases and the J segment 0 bases; nucleotides outside the gene matches: 14. CDR3 nucleotides: TGCAGTGCATTAAGACCACTAGCGCCCCTCTCCTACGAGCAGTACTTC. Its translation: CSALRPLAPLSYEQYF.

This clonotype has a handful of counts. The J gene is TRBJ1-3, the V gene TRBV7-6; D gene ambiguous. With 0 bases removed from V and 0 bases from J, the gap between germline ends came to 3 bases. Germline-derived CDR1 and CDR2 are SGHVS and FNYEAQ. There are 14 residues in the CDR3. CDR3 sequence: CASSLALSGNTIYF. The DNA of the CDR3 is TGTGCCAGCAGCTTAGCTCTCTCTGGAAACACCATATATTTT.

This clonotype was recorded a few times. The chain carries TRBV20-1 and TRBJ2-3; TRBD2 aligns across 8 bases. Germline V gene sequence: CDR1 DFQATT, CDR2 SNEGSKA (reference sequence). CDR3 length equals 19 residues. Trimming at V came to 2 bases and at J to 5 bases, leaving 21 bases not matched to a gene. CDR3 in DNA: TGCAGTGCTAGACCCCCCGGGGATAGCGGGGACATCAAGGGAGATACGCAGTATTTT. Translating it yields CSARPPGDSGDIKGDTQYF.

The rearrangement uses TRBV29-1 and TRBJ1-4, with D maybe TRBD1 (6 bases). The V gene lost 7 bases and the J gene lost 8 bases, with 8 bases spanning the gap. Per the germline V gene, CDR1 is SQVTM and CDR2 is ANQGSEA. CDR3 length equals 10 residues. The CDR3 coding sequence is TGCAGCGCCGGGGGCGAAAAACTGTTTTTT. This encodes CSAGGEKLFF.

This clonotype was seen at least ten times. The chain couples TRBV12-3 or TRBV12-4 to TRBJ1-4; 10 bases line up with TRBD1. The CDR3 sequence is 13 residues long. The J segment lost 8 bases and the V segment lost 6 bases, leaving 3 bases of the junction unmatched. The CDR3 nucleotides read TGTGCCAGCAGACCGGGACAGGGGGAAAAACTGTTTTTT. Residues: CASRPGQGEKLFF.

The genes are TRBV7-8 and TRBJ2-7, with TRBD1 identical over 9 bases. This CDR3 is 14 amino acids long. The germline V gene has CDR1 SGHVS and CDR2 FQNEAQ. J gave up 2 bases and V 7 bases, and 6 bases lay outside the gene matches. CDR3 sequence: CASNPTGGPYEQYF. The CDR3 DNA reads as TGTGCCAGCAACCCAACAGGGGGCCCCTACGAGCAGTACTTC.

The CDR3 nucleotides read TGTGCCAGCAGCTTATGGACAGAGAACACTGAAGCTTTCTTT. Amino acids: CASSLWTENTEAFF. The chain links TRBV7-9 to TRBJ1-1, with a possible D match to TRBD1 (6 bases). Germline V gene lookup returns CDR1 SEHNR and CDR2 FQNEAQ (reference sequence). The V end was cut by 2 bases, the J end by 1 base, with 8 bases between. CDR3 size: 14 residues.

In its sample, this clonotype was seen many times. The chain is built from TRBV2 and TRBJ2-3, with unresolved D. Germline V gene lookup returns CDR1 SNHLY and CDR2 FYNNEI. The CDR3 runs to 12 residues. V was cut by 6 bases and J by 3 bases, with 7 bases left in between. CDR3 bases: TGTGCCAGCAGGGTGGCTACAGATACGCAGTATTTT. It is translated as CASRVATDTQYF.

This chain connects TRBV19 to TRBJ2-1; TRBD2 is a possible D gene (5 bases). This CDR3 is 14 amino acids long. Germline CDR1 reads LNHDA; CDR2 reads SQIVND (reference sequence). Trimming took off 7 bases at V and 5 bases at J, with 15 bases between the two ends. The CDR3 DNA sequence: TGTGCCAGTACCGAGGGCTCTACTCACAATGAGCAGTTCTTC. It specifies CASTEGSTHNEQFF. The variable domain in full, completed from reference TRBV19 and TRBJ2-1, reads DGGITQSPKYLFRKEGQNVTLSCEQNLNHDAMYWYRQDPGQGLRLIYYSQIVNDFQKGDIAEGYSVSREKKESFPLTVTSAQKNPTAFYLCASTEGSTHNEQFFGPGTRLTVL.

The chain recombines TRBV20-1 with TRBJ2-3, with TRBD1 identical over 7 bases. The V and J ends lost 5 bases and 0 bases, in that order; junction bases with no gene match: 5. Germline V gene lookup returns CDR1 DFQATT and CDR2 SNEGSKA (reference sequence). The CDR3 has 14 amino acids. The DNA for the CDR3 is TGCAGTGCTGAGACAGGGTCTAGCACAGATACGCAGTATTTT. Protein sequence: CSAETGSSTDTQYF.

The chain carries TRBV6-5 and TRBJ2-1; D is possibly TRBD2 (6 bases). This CDR3 region has 15 residues. The ends were cut back, 6 bases at V and 10 bases at J, with 22 bases in the middle. Germline CDR1 is MNHEY and CDR2 is SVGAGI. The CDR3 reads CASSPRRGIVKEQFF. The DNA for the CDR3 is TGTGCCAGCAGCCCCAGACGGGGGATCGTCAAGGAGCAGTTCTTC.